Listed here are 26 T cell receptor beta chains from one sample, sequenced in a study of regulatory T cells in long-lasting Graves disease. Building of the TCR beta libraries involved iRepertoire HTBI primers and Arm-PCR of CDR3 regions. In TCRdb, the multiplex PCR reads were re-called with MiXCR into one record per CDR3 protein. The sample records under 250,000 distinct CDR3 sequences, around 20% being singletons. Time point noted: newly diagnosed GD, antithyroid drugs for less than 3 months. PBMCs were the source of the RNA used for TCR sequencing. The sample was peripheral blood mononuclear cells (PBMCs), taken at new diagnosis, from a patient treated with antithyroid drugs. These receptors were taken from a female donor with Graves disease.

This clonotype was counted ten times or more. This chain uses TRBV20-1 with TRBJ2-7, with TRBD2 matching 7 bases. The V segment lost 3 bases and the J segment 4 bases; nucleotides outside the gene matches: 6. CDR1 and CDR2 (germline): DFQATT, SNEGSKA (reference sequence). This CDR3 is 13 amino acids long. CDR3 region: CSASSGGNYEQYF. In nucleotides, the CDR3 is TGCAGTGCTAGTTCCGGGGGGAATTACGAGCAGTACTTC.

This clonotype appeared many times. This rearrangement joins TRBV12-3 or TRBV12-4 to TRBJ2-7, with TRBD1 matching over 7 bases. Trimming took 3 bases from V and 6 from J; bases not matched to a gene: 8. CDR3 length: 14 amino acids. The CDR3, as DNA: TGTGCCAGCAGTTTGACAGGGCCCAGATCCGAGCAGTACTTC. Protein sequence: CASSLTGPRSEQYF.

The chain combines TRBV7-2 with TRBJ2-2; D perhaps matches TRBD1 (5 bases). Between the trimmed V and J ends, which lost 2 bases and 1 base, there was a span of 8 bases. Germline V gene sequence: CDR1 SGHTA, CDR2 FQGNSA. The CDR3 is made up of 15 amino acids. This chain's CDR3 is CASSLRGKNTGELFF. CDR3 nucleotides: TGTGCCAGCAGCTTAAGGGGCAAGAACACCGGGGAGCTGTTTTTT.

A word on this clonotype: The likely explanation is a read error, given a far larger clone one base away. The conserved closing phenylalanine or tryptophan is absent in this CDR3, likely reflecting a read error. The DNA is omitted, as the CDR3 cannot be located on it reliably, and the CDR3 follows TCRdb's listing. The rearrangement links TRBV6-2 or TRBV6-3 to TRBJ2-3; the listed D gene, TRBD1, was not tested against the DNA. Germline assignment: CDR1 MNHEY and CDR2 SVGEGT. The CDR3 totals 16 residues, both ends included. The CDR3 is CASSVPPGQGAHEQYL.

In its sample, this clonotype was seen many times. The chain links TRBV6-1 to TRBJ1-1; TRBD1 aligns across 7 bases. Germline V gene sequence: CDR1 MNHNS, CDR2 SASEGT. V was clipped by 4 bases and J by 6 bases; unmatched bases: 5. The CDR3 loop spans 13 amino acids. CDR3 DNA sequence: TGTGCCAGCAGTGTACAGGGGCGACCTGAAGCTTTCTTT. It encodes CASSVQGRPEAFF.

This clonotype was found a few times. A much larger clonotype is one base distant, so this may be a read error. The rearrangement uses TRBV5-1 and TRBJ2-2; 11 bases are a match to TRBD1. This CDR3 is built from 16 residues. From germline, CDR1 is SGHRS and CDR2 YFSETQ. After removal of 7 bases from V and 1 base from J, the junction contained 6 bases not matched to a gene. CDR3 region: CASGSDRGLNTGELFF. DNA for the CDR3: TGCGCCAGCGGCTCGGACAGGGGGCTGAACACCGGGGAGCTGTTTTTT.

This CDR3 is CASSPGAHSYEQYF. The CDR3 DNA sequence: TGTGCCAGTAGTCCTGGGGCCCACTCCTACGAGCAGTACTTC. This sequence joins TRBV12-3 or TRBV12-4 and TRBJ2-7, with D perhaps TRBD1 (5 bases). This CDR3 is built from 14 residues. V dropped 9 bases and J dropped 0 bases, with 15 bases sitting between them.

To note about this clonotype: A far more abundant clone sits one base away, making this likely a read error. This chain connects TRBV11-2 to TRBJ2-7; D not certain. The J call may be wrong; the DNA end is better matched by TRBJ2-5. Germline V gives CDR1 SGHAT, CDR2 FQNNGV. This CDR3 contains 13 residues. The CDR3 region is CASRTLDLGTQYF. DNA for the CDR3: TGTGCCAGCAGGACGTTGGATCTAGGGACCCAGTACTTC.

This clonotype has a count of ten or more. The gene calls are TRBV7-3 and TRBJ2-3; 12 bases are a match to TRBD2. Per the germline V gene, CDR1 is SGHTA and CDR2 is FQGTGA. The junction had 7 bases not matched to a gene; V was cut back by 5 bases and J by 4 bases. There are 16 residues in the CDR3. CDR3 in DNA: TGTGCCAGCAGCACCGGACTAGCGGGACGGGCAGATACGCAGTATTTT. This gives the protein CASSTGLAGRADTQYF.

Many counts were recorded for this clonotype. DNA of the CDR3: TGTGCCAGCAGCCAAAATCCGGGGCCCCGGTATGAGCAGTTCTTC. Protein product: CASSQNPGPRYEQFF. The V and J genes are TRBV11-2 and TRBJ2-1; D may match TRBD1 or TRBD2 (5 bases each). There are 15 residues in the CDR3. With 5 bases removed from V and 8 bases from J, the gap between germline ends came to 19 bases. Looked up from germline, CDR1 is SGHAT and CDR2 is FQNNGV. The whole variable domain, remainder taken from reference TRBV11-2 and TRBJ2-1, is EAGVAQSPRYKIIEKRQSVAFWCNPISGHATLYWYQQILGQGPKLLIQFQNNGVVDDSQLPKDRFSAERLKGVDSTLKIQPAKLEDSAVYLCASSQNPGPRYEQFFGPGTRLTVL.

J is TRBJ2-7 and V is TRBV2; D possibly matches TRBD1 or TRBD2 (7 bases each). The CDR3 has 13 amino acids. V shed 9 bases and J shed 5 bases, with 17 bases lying between them. The V gene's germline CDR1 is SNHLY and CDR2 FYNNEI. The CDR3 loop is CARSGTADHEQYF. The CDR3, as DNA: TGTGCCAGAAGCGGGACAGCAGACCACGAGCAGTACTTC.

This clonotype was seen repeatedly, ten times or more. The rearrangement joins TRBV27 to TRBJ2-2; 7 bases are a match to TRBD2. The CDR3 is made up of 15 amino acids. The V gene's germline CDR1 is MNHEY and CDR2 SMNVEV (reference sequence). Unmatched junction bases numbered 6, after V lost 8 bases and J lost 0 bases. CDR3 loop: CASRPGGPNTGELFF. CDR3 coding DNA: TGTGCCAGCCGCCCGGGAGGCCCGAACACCGGGGAGCTGTTTTTT.

This rearrangement joins TRBV20-1 to TRBJ1-2; D call uncertain. This CDR3 spans 12 amino acids. Germline V CDR1 and CDR2: DFQATT, SNEGSKA (reference sequence). V shed 0 bases and J shed 3 bases, with 5 bases lying between them. This chain's CDR3 is CSAREIDYGYTF. CDR3 coding DNA: TGCAGTGCTAGAGAAATCGACTATGGCTACACCTTC.

This clonotype was picked up many times. An end of the junction differs from the germline gene, which may be a read error. V gene TRBV5-1 combines with J gene TRBJ2-2; 9 bases are shared with TRBD2. The CDR3 has 16 residues. Germline CDR1 reads SGHRS; CDR2 reads YFSETQ. The CDR3 is CASSPVAGVGTGELFF. CDR3 bases: TGTGCCAGCAGCCCGGTAGCGGGAGTTGGGACCGGGGAGCTGTTTTTT.

This rearrangement joins TRBV7-9 to TRBJ1-2, with D unresolved. Germline-derived CDR1 and CDR2 are SEHNR and FQNEAQ (reference sequence). The CDR3 is 14 residues long. V gave up 4 bases and J gave up 2 bases, with 11 bases separating them. For the CDR3, the DNA is TGTGCCAGCAGCTCCCACGGGTCCAACTATGGCTACACCTTC. Amino acids: CASSSHGSNYGYTF.

This clonotype was picked up many times. The chain couples TRBV4-3 to TRBJ2-7; 7 positions match TRBD1. CDR1 is LGHNA, CDR2 YSLEER, per germline. The CDR3 extends over 15 amino acids. V dropped 4 bases and J dropped 2; count of bases not matched to a gene: 8. The CDR3 DNA sequence: TGCGCCAGCAGCCCCCAGATTCAGGGGGCCTACGAGCAGTACTTC. This gives the protein CASSPQIQGAYEQYF.

In this sample, this clonotype turned up a few times. The chain carries TRBV18 and TRBJ1-3; a possible D gene is TRBD1 (5 bases). Between the trimmed V and J ends, which lost 0 bases and 0 bases, there was a span of 12 bases. The CDR3 totals 17 residues. Germline values: CDR1 KGHSH, CDR2 LQKENI. Here the CDR3 reads CASSPPSQAYSGNTIYF. CDR3 in DNA: TGTGCCAGCTCACCACCCTCACAGGCTTACTCTGGAAACACCATATATTTT.

This clonotype came up many times. This chain links TRBV6-4 with TRBJ2-3; 11 bases are shared with TRBD2. CDR1 and CDR2 (germline): MRHNA, SNTAGT. The CDR3 extends over 18 amino acids. Trimming took 6 bases from V and 4 from J; bases not matched to a gene: 15. CDR3 loop: CASRQWASGGRKADTQYF. CDR3 sequence (DNA): TGTGCCAGCAGGCAATGGGCTAGCGGGGGGAGGAAGGCAGATACGCAGTATTTT.

This clonotype appeared a few times. The J gene is TRBJ2-5, the V gene TRBV9; no firm D call. With 4 bases removed from V and 4 bases from J, the gap between germline ends came to 11 bases. Looked up from germline, CDR1 is SGDLS and CDR2 is YYNGEE. The CDR3 has 13 amino acids. The CDR3 reads CASSLRPGETQYF. The CDR3 region has the DNA TGTGCCAGCAGCTTACGACCGGGAGAGACCCAGTACTTC.

About this clonotype itself: The junction shows a germline mismatch at one end, possibly a read error. J is TRBJ1-1 and V is TRBV6-2 or TRBV6-3, with 7 bases fitting TRBD1. This CDR3 has 14 residues. CDR1 is MNHEY and CDR2 is SVGEGT in the germline V gene. This CDR3 reads CASNRGSGRTEASF. CDR3 nucleotides: TGTGCCAGCAACAGGGGTTCGGGACGCACTGAAGCTTCCTTT.

There are many counts of this clonotype. V gene TRBV28 combines with J gene TRBJ2-5; 7 bases match TRBD1. The V gene end was trimmed by 5 bases and the J gene end by 3 bases; junction bases not matched to a gene: 6. CDR1 and CDR2 from the germline V gene are MDHEN and SYDVKM. The CDR3 runs to 14 residues. The CDR3 loop reads CASSLSGQKETQYF. DNA for the CDR3: TGTGCCAGCAGTCTCTCGGGACAGAAAGAGACCCAGTACTTC.

Ten or more counts support this clonotype. The chain has TRBV5-8 and TRBJ1-2; 11 positions agree with TRBD1. Germline-derived CDR1 and CDR2 are SGHTS and YDEGEE. The junction had 5 bases not matched to a gene; V was cut back by 4 bases and J by 3 bases. This CDR3 contains 15 residues. The CDR3 is CASSPRTGGYYGYTF. The DNA for the CDR3 is TGTGCCAGCAGCCCCCGGACAGGGGGCTACTATGGCTACACCTTC.

On this clonotype: This is likely an artifact of a read error, given a far larger clone one base away. The chain employs TRBV28 and TRBJ2-5; 10 bases are shared with TRBD1. The DNA end is a closer match to TRBJ2-1, so the J assignment may be wrong. CDR3 length equals 17 residues. Germline values: CDR1 MDHEN, CDR2 SYDVKM. CDR3 residues: CASRSGQGNRGLDEQFF. Written as DNA, the CDR3 is TGTGCCAGCAGATCGGGACAGGGGAATCGGGGATTAGATGAGCAGTTCTTC.

This clonotype was recorded many times. The CDR3 loop is CASSSEVQGPYGYTF. The DNA of the CDR3 is TGTGCCAGCTCATCCGAAGTACAGGGCCCCTATGGCTACACCTTC. The chain employs TRBV18 and TRBJ1-2, with D maybe TRBD1 (6 bases). V was trimmed by 5 bases and J by 4 bases, leaving 17 bases between them. CDR3 length: 15 residues. From germline, CDR1 is KGHSH and CDR2 LQKENI.

With regard to this clonotype: A read error may account for a junction end that differs from germline. This chain links TRBV11-2 with TRBJ1-1; tentatively, D is TRBD1 (5 bases). Germline CDR1 is SGHAT and CDR2 is FQNNGV. This CDR3 is built from 15 residues. The CDR3 loop reads CASSLDAGLNTEAFF. The CDR3 bases are TGTGCCAGCAGCCTAGATGCAGGGTTGAACACTGAAGCTTTCTTT.

This chain connects TRBV12-3 or TRBV12-4 to TRBJ2-5; D possibly corresponds to TRBD2 (6 bases). Trimming left V 5 bases short and J 2 bases short, with 18 bases between. CDR3 length: 16 residues. CDR3: CASSPGTQSSQETQYF. CDR3 coding DNA: TGTGCCAGCAGTCCGGGGACTCAAAGTAGTCAAGAGACCCAGTACTTC.